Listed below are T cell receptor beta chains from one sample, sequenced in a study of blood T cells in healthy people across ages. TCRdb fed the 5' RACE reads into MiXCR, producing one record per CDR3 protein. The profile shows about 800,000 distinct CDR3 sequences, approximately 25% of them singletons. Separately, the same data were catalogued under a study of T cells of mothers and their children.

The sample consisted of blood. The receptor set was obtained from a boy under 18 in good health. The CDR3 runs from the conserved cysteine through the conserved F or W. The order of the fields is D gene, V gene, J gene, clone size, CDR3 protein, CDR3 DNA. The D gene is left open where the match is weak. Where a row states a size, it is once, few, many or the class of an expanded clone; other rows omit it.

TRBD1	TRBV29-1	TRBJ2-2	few	CSVADRGRAGELFF	TGCAGCGTGGCTGACAGGGGGCGCGCCGGGGAGCTGTTTTTT
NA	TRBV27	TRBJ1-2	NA	CASSLSLGFNYGYTF	TGTGCCAGCAGCTTATCACTTGGGTTCAACTATGGCTACACCTTC
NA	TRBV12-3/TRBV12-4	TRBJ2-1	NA	CASSPTNEGYNEQFF	TGTGCCAGCAGCCCTACCAATGAAGGTTACAATGAGCAGTTCTTC
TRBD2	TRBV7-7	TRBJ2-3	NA	CASSDGLAGYTDTQYF	TGTGCTAGCAGCGACGGACTAGCGGGATACACAGATACGCAGTATTTT
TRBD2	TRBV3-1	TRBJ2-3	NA	CASSQRTSGYTDTQYF	TGTGCCAGCAGCCAACGGACTAGCGGATACACAGATACGCAGTATTTT
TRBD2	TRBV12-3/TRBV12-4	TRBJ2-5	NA	CASSLEGGPLETQYF	TGTGCCAGCAGTTTGGAGGGAGGGCCATTGGAGACCCAGTACTTC
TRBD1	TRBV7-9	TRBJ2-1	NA	CASSSGTGYNGQFF	TGTGCCAGCTCTTCCGGGACAGGATACAATGGGCAGTTCTTC
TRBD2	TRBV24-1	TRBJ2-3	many	CATSDPGLHSTDTQYF	TGTGCCACCAGTGATCCGGGACTACATAGCACAGATACGCAGTATTTT
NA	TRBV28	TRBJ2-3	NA	CASSFVGTQYF	TGTGCCAGCAGTTTCGTGGGTACGCAGTATTTT
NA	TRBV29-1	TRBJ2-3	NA	CSSGTGTDTQYF	TGCAGCTCCGGGACTGGGACAGATACGCAGTATTTT
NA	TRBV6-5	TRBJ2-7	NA	CASSYMASEASYEQYF	TGTGCCAGCAGTTACATGGCTAGCGAAGCCTCCTACGAGCAGTACTTC
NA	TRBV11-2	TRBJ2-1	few	CASSLILVAPPREQFF	TGTGCCAGCAGCTTAATATTGGTAGCTCCCCCGCGAGAGCAGTTCTTC
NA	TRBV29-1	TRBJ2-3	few	CGVASTDTQYF	TGCGGCGTAGCTAGCACAGATACGCAGTATTTT
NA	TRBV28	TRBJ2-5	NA	CASSLGGVPQEQYF	TGTGCCAGCAGTTTGGGCGGGGTACCGCAGGAGCAGTACTTC
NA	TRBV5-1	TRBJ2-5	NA	CASSFGGREETQYF	TGCGCCAGCAGCTTCGGGGGAAGAGAAGAGACCCAGTACTTC
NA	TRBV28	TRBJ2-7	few	CASSRQGAPLEQYF	TGTGCCAGCAGCCGACAAGGGGCGCCACTCGAGCAGTACTTC
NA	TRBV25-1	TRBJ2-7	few	CASSEFSGYSYEQYF	TGTGCCAGCAGTGAATTCAGCGGATACTCCTACGAGCAGTACTTC
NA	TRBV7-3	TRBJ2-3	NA	CASSLFTRGLDTQYF	TGTGCCAGCAGCTTATTCACCCGAGGATTAGACACGCAGTATTTT
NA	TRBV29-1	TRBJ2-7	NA	CSVDVDGTINEQYF	TGCAGCGTTGACGTCGACGGGACAATTAACGAGCAGTACTTC
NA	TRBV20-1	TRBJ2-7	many	CSARDLRENSYEQYF	TGCAGTGCTAGAGATTTAAGGGAGAACTCCTACGAGCAGTACTTC
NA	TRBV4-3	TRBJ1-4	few	CASSLNTAATNEKLFF	TGCGCCAGCAGCCTTAATACAGCAGCAACTAATGAAAAACTGTTTTTT
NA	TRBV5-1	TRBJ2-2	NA	CASSFETGTGELFF	TGCGCCAGCAGCTTCGAGACAGGTACCGGGGAGCTGTTTTTT
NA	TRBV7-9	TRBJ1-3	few	CASSLQVLGNTIYF	TGTGCCAGCAGCCTCCAGGTTTTGGGAAACACCATATATTTT
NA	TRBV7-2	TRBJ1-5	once	CASSLGHNNQPQHF	TGTGCCAGCAGCCTGGGGCATAACAATCAGCCCCAGCATTTT
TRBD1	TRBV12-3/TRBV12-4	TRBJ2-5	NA	CASSFSGTGQGTQYF	TGTGCCAGCAGTTTTTCCGGGACAGGCCAAGGGACCCAGTACTTC
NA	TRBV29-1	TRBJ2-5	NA	CSVEPTNRRGQETQYF	TGCAGCGTTGAACCCACTAACCGACGCGGACAAGAGACCCAGTACTTC
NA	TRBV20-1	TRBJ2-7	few	CSARERDGAYEQYF	TGCAGTGCTAGAGAGCGGGACGGAGCCTACGAGCAGTACTTC
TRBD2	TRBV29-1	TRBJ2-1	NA	CSVGEGSNEQFF	TGCAGCGTTGGGGAGGGTAGCAATGAGCAGTTCTTC
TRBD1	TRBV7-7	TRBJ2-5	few	CASSADREQETQYF	TGTGCTAGCAGCGCCGACAGGGAGCAAGAGACCCAGTACTTC
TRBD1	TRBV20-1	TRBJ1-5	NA	CSAARDRRLYSNQPQHF	TGCAGTGCTGCCCGGGACAGGCGTCTCTATAGCAATCAGCCCCAGCATTTT
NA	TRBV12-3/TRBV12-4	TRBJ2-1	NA	CASSFYASSYNEQFF	TGTGCCAGCAGTTTCTACGCGAGCTCCTACAATGAGCAGTTCTTC